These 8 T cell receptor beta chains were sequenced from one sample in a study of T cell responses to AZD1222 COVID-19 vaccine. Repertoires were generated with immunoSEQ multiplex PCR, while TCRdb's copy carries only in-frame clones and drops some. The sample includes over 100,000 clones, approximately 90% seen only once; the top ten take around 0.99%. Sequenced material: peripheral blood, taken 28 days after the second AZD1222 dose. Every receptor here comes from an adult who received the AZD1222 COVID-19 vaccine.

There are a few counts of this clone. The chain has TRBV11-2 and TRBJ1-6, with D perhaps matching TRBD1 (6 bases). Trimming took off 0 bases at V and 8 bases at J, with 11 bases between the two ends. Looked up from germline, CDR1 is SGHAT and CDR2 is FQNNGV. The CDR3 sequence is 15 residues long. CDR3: CASSLEGSGDSPLHF. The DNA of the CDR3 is TGTGCCAGCAGCTTAGAGGGCTCAGGGGATTCACCCCTCCACTTT.

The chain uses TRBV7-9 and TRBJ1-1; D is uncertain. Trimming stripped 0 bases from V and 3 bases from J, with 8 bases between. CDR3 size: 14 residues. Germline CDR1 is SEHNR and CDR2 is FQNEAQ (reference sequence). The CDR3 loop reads CASSLALADTEAFF. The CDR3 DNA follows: TGTGCCAGCAGCTTAGCCCTCGCCGACACTGAAGCTTTCTTT.

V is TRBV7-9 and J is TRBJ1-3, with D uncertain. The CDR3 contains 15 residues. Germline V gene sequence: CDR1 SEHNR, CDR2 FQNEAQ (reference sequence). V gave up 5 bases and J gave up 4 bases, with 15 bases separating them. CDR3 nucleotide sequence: TGTGCCAGCAGCGCCCTCCTTACCGGGGGAAACACCATATATTTT. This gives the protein CASSALLTGGNTIYF.

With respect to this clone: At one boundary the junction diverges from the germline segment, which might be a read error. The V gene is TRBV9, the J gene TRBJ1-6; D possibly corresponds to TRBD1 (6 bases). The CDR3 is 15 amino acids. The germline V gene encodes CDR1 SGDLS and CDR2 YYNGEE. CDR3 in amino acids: CASSVVGHGNSPLHF. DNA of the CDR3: TGTGCCAGCAGTGTAGTGGGACACGGGAATTCACCCCTCCACTTT. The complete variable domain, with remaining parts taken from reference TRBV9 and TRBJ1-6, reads DSGVTQTPKHLITATGQRVTLRCSPRSGDLSVYWYQQSLDQGLQFLIQYYNGEERAKGNILERFSAQQFPDLHSELNLSSLELGDSALYFCASSVVGHGNSPLHFGNGTRLTVT.

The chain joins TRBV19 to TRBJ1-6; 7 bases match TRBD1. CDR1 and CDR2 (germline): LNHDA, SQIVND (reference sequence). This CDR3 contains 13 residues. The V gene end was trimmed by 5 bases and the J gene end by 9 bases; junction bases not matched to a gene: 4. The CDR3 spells CASSLTGSSPLHF. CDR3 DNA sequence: TGTGCCAGTAGTTTGACAGGGAGTTCACCCCTCCACTTT.

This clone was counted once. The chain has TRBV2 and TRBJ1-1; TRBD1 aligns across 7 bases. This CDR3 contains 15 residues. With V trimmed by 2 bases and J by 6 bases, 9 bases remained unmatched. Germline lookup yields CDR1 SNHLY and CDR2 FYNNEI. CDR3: CASSEQGGRGAEAFF. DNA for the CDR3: TGTGCCAGCAGTGAACAGGGGGGCAGAGGCGCTGAAGCTTTCTTT.

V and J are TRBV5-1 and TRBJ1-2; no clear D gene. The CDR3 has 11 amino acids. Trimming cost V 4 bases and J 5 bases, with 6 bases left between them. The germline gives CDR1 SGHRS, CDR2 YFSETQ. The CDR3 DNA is TGCGCCAGCAGCCCCGGTTATGGCTACACCTTC. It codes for CASSPGYGYTF.

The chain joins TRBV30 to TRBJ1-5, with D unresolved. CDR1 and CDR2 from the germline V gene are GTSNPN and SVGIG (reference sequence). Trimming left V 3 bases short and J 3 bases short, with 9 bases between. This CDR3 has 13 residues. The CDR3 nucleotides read TGTGCCTGGAGCAGGCTGAACAATCAGCCCCAGCATTTT. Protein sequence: CAWSRLNNQPQHF.